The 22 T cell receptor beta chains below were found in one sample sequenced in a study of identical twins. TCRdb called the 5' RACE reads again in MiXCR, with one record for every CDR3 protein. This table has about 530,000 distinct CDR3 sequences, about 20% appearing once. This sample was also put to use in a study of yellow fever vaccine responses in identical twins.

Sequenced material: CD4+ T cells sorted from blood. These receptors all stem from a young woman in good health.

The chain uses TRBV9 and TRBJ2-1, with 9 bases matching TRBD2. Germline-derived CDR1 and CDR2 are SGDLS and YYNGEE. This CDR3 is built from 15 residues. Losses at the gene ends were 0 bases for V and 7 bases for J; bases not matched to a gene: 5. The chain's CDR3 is CASSVVSGSSNEQFF. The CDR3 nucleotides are TGTGCCAGCAGCGTAGTTAGCGGGAGCTCAAATGAGCAGTTCTTC.

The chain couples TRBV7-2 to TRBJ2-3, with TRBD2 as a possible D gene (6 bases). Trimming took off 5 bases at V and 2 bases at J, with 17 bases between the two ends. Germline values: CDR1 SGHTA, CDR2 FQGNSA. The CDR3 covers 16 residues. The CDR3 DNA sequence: TGTGCCAGCAGCCAAGCGGGTGGAGGATACACAGATACGCAGTATTTT. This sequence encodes CASSQAGGGYTDTQYF.

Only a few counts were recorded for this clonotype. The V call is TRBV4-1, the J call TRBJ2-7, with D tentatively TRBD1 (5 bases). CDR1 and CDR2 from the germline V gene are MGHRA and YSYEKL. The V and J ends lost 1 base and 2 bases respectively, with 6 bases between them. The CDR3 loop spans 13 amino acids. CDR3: CASSQARAYEQYF. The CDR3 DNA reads TGCGCCAGCAGCCAAGCCAGGGCCTACGAGCAGTACTTC.

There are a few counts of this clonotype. The CDR3 bases are TGTGCCAGCAGCCCCGGCAGCCTAGAACAAGAGACCCAGTACTTC. It codes for CASSPGSLEQETQYF. The J gene is TRBJ2-5, the V gene TRBV11-2, with unresolved D. This CDR3 contains 15 residues. Trimming removed 5 bases at V and 2 bases at J, with 15 bases between. Looked up from germline, CDR1 is SGHAT and CDR2 is FQNNGV.

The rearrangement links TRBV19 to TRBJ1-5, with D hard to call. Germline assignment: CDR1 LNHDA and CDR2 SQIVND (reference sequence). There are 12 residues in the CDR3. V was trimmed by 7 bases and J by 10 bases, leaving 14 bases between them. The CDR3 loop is CASNAANLPQHF. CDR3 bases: TGTGCCAGTAACGCGGCAAATCTACCCCAGCATTTT.

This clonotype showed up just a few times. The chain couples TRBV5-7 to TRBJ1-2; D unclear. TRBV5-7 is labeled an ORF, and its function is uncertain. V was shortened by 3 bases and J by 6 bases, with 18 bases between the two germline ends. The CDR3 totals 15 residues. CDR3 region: CASSSVERSLHGYTF. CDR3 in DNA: TGTGCCAGCAGCTCCGTCGAGAGGTCCCTTCATGGCTACACCTTC.

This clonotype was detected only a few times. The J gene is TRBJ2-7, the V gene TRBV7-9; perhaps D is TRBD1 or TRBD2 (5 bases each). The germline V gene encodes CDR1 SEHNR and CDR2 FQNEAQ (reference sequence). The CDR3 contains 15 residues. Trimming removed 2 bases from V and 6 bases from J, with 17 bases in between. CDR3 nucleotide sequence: TGTGCCAGCAGCTTAACCGGGACCACGATGAGCGAGCAGTACTTC. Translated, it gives CASSLTGTTMSEQYF.

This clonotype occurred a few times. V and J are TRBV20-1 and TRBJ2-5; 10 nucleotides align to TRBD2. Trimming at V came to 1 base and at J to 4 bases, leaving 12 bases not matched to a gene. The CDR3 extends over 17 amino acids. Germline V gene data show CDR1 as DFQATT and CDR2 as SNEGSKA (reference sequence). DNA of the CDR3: TGCAGTGCTAGAGGGAGGAGTAGCGGGGGGTTTGTAGAGACCCAGTACTTC. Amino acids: CSARGRSSGGFVETQYF.

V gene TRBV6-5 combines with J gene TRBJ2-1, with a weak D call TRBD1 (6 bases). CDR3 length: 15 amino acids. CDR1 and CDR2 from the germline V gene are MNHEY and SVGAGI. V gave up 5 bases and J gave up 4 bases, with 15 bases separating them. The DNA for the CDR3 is TGTGCCAGCAGTACTGGGACACGCGGTTACAATGAGCAGTTCTTC. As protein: CASSTGTRGYNEQFF.

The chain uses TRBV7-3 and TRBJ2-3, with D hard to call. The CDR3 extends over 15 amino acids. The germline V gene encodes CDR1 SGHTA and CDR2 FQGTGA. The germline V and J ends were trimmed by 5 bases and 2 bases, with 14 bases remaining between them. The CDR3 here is CASSPNISPTDTQYF. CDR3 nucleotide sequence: TGTGCCAGCAGCCCGAATATCAGTCCCACAGATACGCAGTATTTT. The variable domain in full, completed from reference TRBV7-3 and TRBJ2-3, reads GAGVSQTPSNKVTEKGKYVELRCDPISGHTALYWYRQSLGQGPEFLIYFQGTGAADDSGLPNDRFFAVRPEGSVSTLKIQRTERGDSAVYLCASSPNISPTDTQYFGPGTRLTVL.

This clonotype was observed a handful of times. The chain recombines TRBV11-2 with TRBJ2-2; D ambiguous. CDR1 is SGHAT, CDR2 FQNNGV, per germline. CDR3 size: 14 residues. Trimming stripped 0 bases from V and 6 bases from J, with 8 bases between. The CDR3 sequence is CASSLDLNSGELFF. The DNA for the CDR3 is TGTGCCAGCAGCTTAGATCTCAACTCCGGGGAGCTGTTTTTT.

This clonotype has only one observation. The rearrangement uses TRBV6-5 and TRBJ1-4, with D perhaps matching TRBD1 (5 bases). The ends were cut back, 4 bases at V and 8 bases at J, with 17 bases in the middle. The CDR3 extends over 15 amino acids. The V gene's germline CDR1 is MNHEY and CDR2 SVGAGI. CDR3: CASSSVGRGGEKLFF. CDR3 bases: TGTGCCAGCAGTTCGGTGGGGCGAGGAGGGGAAAAACTGTTTTTT.

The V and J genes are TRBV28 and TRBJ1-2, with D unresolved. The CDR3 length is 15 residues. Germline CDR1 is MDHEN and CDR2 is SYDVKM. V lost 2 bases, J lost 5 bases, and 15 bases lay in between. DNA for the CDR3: TGTGCCAGCAGTTTAGAGGTCGTGAGCCTATATGGCTACACCTTC. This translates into CASSLEVVSLYGYTF.

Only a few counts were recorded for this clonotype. The CDR3, as DNA: TGTGCCAGCAGCGGCCGATCCTACAATGAGCAGTTCTTC. This gives the protein CASSGRSYNEQFF. This chain links TRBV9 with TRBJ2-1; no clear D gene. The CDR3 spans 13 residues. From germline, CDR1 is SGDLS and CDR2 YYNGEE. The ends were cut back, 3 bases at V and 1 base at J, with 5 bases in the middle.

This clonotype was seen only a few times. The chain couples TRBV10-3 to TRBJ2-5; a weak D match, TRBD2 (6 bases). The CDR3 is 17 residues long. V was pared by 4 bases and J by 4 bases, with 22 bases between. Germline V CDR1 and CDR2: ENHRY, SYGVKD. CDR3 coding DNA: TGTGCCATCAGTGGTTCCTTGGGACTTACATCGGTAGAGACCCAGTACTTC. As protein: CAISGSLGLTSVETQYF.

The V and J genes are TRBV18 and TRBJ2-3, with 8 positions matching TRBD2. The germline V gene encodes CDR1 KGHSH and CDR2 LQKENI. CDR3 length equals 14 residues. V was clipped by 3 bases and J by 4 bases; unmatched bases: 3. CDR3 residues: CASSPTGGPDTQYF. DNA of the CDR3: TGTGCCAGCTCACCCACGGGGGGGCCAGATACGCAGTATTTT.

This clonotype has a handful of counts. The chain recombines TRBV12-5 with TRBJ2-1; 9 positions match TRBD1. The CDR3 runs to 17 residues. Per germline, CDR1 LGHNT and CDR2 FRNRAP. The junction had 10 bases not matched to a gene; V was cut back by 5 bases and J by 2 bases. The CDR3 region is CASGPGTGFGAYNEQFF. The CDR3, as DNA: TGTGCTAGTGGTCCGGGGACAGGGTTTGGCGCCTACAATGAGCAGTTCTTC.

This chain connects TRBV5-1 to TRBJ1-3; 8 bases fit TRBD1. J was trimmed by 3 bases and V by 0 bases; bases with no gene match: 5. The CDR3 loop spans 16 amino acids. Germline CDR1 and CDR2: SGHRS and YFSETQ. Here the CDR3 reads CASSLEARGLGNTIYF. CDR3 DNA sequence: TGCGCCAGCAGCTTGGAGGCCAGGGGGCTTGGAAACACCATATATTTT.

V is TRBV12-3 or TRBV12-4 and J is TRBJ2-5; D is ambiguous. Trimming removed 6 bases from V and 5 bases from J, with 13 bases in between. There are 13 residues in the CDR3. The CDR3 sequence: CASSRWVDETQYF. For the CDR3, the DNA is TGTGCCAGCAGCCGCTGGGTGGATGAGACCCAGTACTTC.

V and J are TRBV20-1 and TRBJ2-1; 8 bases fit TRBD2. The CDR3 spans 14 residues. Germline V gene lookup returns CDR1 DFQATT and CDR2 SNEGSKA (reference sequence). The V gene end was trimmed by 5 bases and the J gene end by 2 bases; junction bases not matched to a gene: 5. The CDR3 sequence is CSAPRAGAYNEQFF. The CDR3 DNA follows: TGCAGTGCTCCACGAGCGGGAGCCTACAATGAGCAGTTCTTC.

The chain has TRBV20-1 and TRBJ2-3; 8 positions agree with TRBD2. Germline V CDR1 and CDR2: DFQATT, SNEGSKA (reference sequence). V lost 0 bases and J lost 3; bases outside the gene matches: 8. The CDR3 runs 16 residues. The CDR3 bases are TGCAGTGCTAGAGATAGGGAGCGGGAGATTACAGATACGCAGTATTTT. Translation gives CSARDREREITDTQYF.

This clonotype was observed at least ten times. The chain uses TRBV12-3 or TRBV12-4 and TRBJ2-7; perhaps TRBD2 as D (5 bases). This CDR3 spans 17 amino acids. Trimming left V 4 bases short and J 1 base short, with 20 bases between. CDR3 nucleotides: TGTGCCAGCAGTTCTCCGGCGGGTCCTACCCATTCCTACGAGCAGTACTTC. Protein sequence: CASSSPAGPTHSYEQYF.